The clone carrying this TCR beta chain came up many times. Its antigen is undetermined. Time point given: pre-sensitization, week 0. Treatment given: therapeutic diphenylcyclopropenone sensitization with weekly scalp DPC. The data were obtained in a study of human T cells and chemical hapten exposure. The study's findings and limits: After DPC sensitization, TCRs above 1 in 1000 frequency showed no change.

CDR1 is DFQATT, CDR2 SNEGSKA, per germline (reference sequence). The CDR3 is 17 residues long. V lost 0 bases to trimming and J lost 0 bases, with 12 bases between them. Via MiXCR, TCRdb re-called the RACE reads, giving one row per CDR3 protein. The sample records roughly 380,000 distinct CDR3 sequences, approximately 5.1% being singletons. The specimen comprised whole blood, sampled in connection with sensitization to the hapten diphenylcyclopropenone (DPC). The rearrangement joins TRBV20-1 to TRBJ2-6; TRBD2 is a possible D gene (5 bases). The sequence derives from a woman aged 45-60 years with alopecia areata. Some clones in this sample may be carry-over from other donors' samples. In DNA form, the CDR3 reads TGCAGTGCTAGAGATAGCGCCGCCTTCTCTGGGGCCAACGTCCTGACTTTC. Encoded protein: CSARDSAAFSGANVLTF.